This T cell receptor (beta chain) was recovered during a study of regulatory T cells in long-lasting Graves disease. Both iRepertoire HTBI primers and Arm-PCR of CDR3 regions were used to build the TCR beta libraries. MiXCR, run by TCRdb on the multiplex PCR reads, gives a single entry per CDR3 protein. The sample lists 400,000 to 600,000 distinct CDR3 sequences; 20% to 25% were seen once. Study-level findings and limits: Newly diagnosed Graves' patients exceeded persistent ones in TCR diversity. Under persistent disease, TRBV28, TRBJ1-2 and TRBJ2-5 were used preferentially.

This clonotype was counted only a few times. Its antigen is unknown. Germline CDR1 is SGHRS and CDR2 is YFSETQ. The CDR3 is 14 residues long. Trimming stripped 4 bases from V and 0 bases from J, with 11 bases between. Specified time point: persistent/refractory GD, antithyroid drugs over 5 years with positive TRAb. The TCR library used RNA extracted from PBMCs. The guidelines of the American Thyroid Association were the basis for diagnosing Graves' disease. Peripheral blood, at about 10 milliliters, went into EDTA tubes. The sample was peripheral blood mononuclear cells (PBMCs), taken when the disease was refractory, from a patient treated with antithyroid drugs. V and J are TRBV5-1 and TRBJ2-7; D uncertain. This sequence originates from a female donor with Graves disease. The DNA for the CDR3 is TGCGCCAGCAGCCCGACCGGTCCCTCCTACGAGCAGTACTTC. Translating it yields CASSPTGPSYEQYF.